Following are 27 T cell receptor beta chains from one sample sequenced in a study of blood T cells in healthy people across ages (dated by TCRdb to the mid-2010s). The receptor library was made with 5' RACE. Sequencing took place on an Illumina HiSeq 2500. A second PCR of about 6 to 12 cycles was performed with a sample-barcoded 5' primer and a J-beta primer mix. The raw public reads went through TCRdb reprocessing: fastp at Q25, MiXCR clone calling, in-frame beta chains kept. Rows matching on CDR3 protein sequence are summarized as one entry with the most common DNA and genes. In all, the sample holds some 900,000 distinct CDR3 sequences, and under 50% of those were seen once. The ten largest clones add up to 13% of the sample. Sequencing input: blood. The source is a man aged 25-45 years in good health.

This clonotype was observed a single time. The rearrangement uses TRBV3-1 and TRBJ1-1, with no clear D. Trimming removed 2 bases at V and 1 base at J, with 8 bases between. CDR3 length: 14 residues. Germline loops: CDR1 LGHDT, CDR2 YNNKEL (reference sequence). The CDR3, as DNA: TGTGCCAGCAGCCAACTTCAGGAGAACACTGAAGCTTTCTTT. Translated, it gives CASSQLQENTEAFF.

The rearrangement uses TRBV14 and TRBJ1-2, with TRBD1 identical over 7 bases. The CDR3 is 13 amino acids. Germline assignment: CDR1 SGHDN and CDR2 FVKESK. The ends lost 8 bases at V and 2 bases at J; junction bases unmatched: 5. CDR3 bases: TGTGCCAGCGGACAACAGGGGAACTATGGCTACACCTTC. Amino acids: CASGQQGNYGYTF.

The chain has TRBV6-5 and TRBJ1-2; 10 positions agree with TRBD1. The V gene end was trimmed by 5 bases and the J gene end by 7 bases; junction bases not matched to a gene: 7. The CDR3 runs 14 residues. Germline CDR1 reads MNHEY; CDR2 reads SVGAGI. The chain's CDR3 is CASSDPRTGGGYTF. CDR3 nucleotides: TGTGCCAGCAGTGACCCCCGGACAGGGGGTGGCTACACCTTC.

The CDR3 sequence: CASSLAGGREDQPQHF. In DNA form, the CDR3 reads TGTGCCAGCAGCTTAGCCGGCGGGAGGGAGGATCAGCCCCAGCATTTT. V and J are TRBV7-9 and TRBJ1-5; no reliable D call. The CDR3 is made up of 16 amino acids. CDR1 and CDR2 (germline): SEHNR, FQNEAQ (reference sequence). Between the trimmed V and J ends, which lost 0 bases and 5 bases, there was a span of 14 bases.

The CDR3 protein is CASSYSRWQETQYF. CDR3 coding DNA: TGTGCCAGCAGTTACTCGAGGTGGCAAGAGACCCAGTACTTC. The V and J genes are TRBV6-5 and TRBJ2-5, with D unresolved. The CDR3 has 14 residues. The germline V gene encodes CDR1 MNHEY and CDR2 SVGAGI. V dropped 0 bases and J dropped 2 bases, with 7 bases sitting between them.

This clonotype has a count of ten or more. The chain joins TRBV28 to TRBJ1-5; D uncertain. The germline V gene has CDR1 MDHEN and CDR2 SYDVKM. This CDR3 is built from 14 residues. V lost 5 bases and J 7 bases, leaving 15 bases between the germline ends. Here the CDR3 DNA reads TGTGCCAGCAGTCCCCCGGGAGGGCGACAGCCCCAGCATTTT. Its translation is CASSPPGGRQPQHF.

The genes are TRBV28 and TRBJ1-1; perhaps TRBD1 as D (6 bases). V was clipped by 8 bases and J by 0 bases, with 13 bases between them. The germline V gene has CDR1 MDHEN and CDR2 SYDVKM. The CDR3 runs to 14 residues. CDR3 bases: TGTGCCAGCGTTGGGGGGCCCATGAACACTGAAGCTTTCTTT. The encoded protein is CASVGGPMNTEAFF.

There are a few counts of this clonotype. The rearrangement uses TRBV28 and TRBJ2-1; 11 bases line up with TRBD1. Trimming cost V 4 bases and J 8 bases; bases outside gene matches: 13. Germline CDR1 reads MDHEN; CDR2 reads SYDVKM. This CDR3 region has 17 residues. This CDR3 reads CASSSIPGQGAKDEQFF. The CDR3, as DNA: TGTGCCAGCAGTTCCATCCCAGGACAGGGGGCTAAGGATGAGCAGTTCTTC. The whole variable domain, filled in from reference TRBV28 and TRBJ2-1, reads DVKVTQSSRYLVKRTGEKVFLECVQDMDHENMFWYRQDPGLGLRLIYFSYDVKMKEKGDIPEGYSVSREKKERFSLILESASTNQTSMYLCASSSIPGQGAKDEQFFGPGTRLTVL.

J is TRBJ1-4 and V is TRBV4-1, with a possible D match to TRBD1 (5 bases). CDR1 and CDR2 from the germline V gene are MGHRA and YSYEKL. This CDR3 is 14 amino acids long. V was clipped by 5 bases and J by 4 bases, with 11 bases between them. CDR3 in DNA: TGCGCCAGCAGCGGGGGACGGATTAATGAAAAACTGTTTTTT. As protein: CASSGGRINEKLFF.

J is TRBJ2-7 and V is TRBV28; D possibly corresponds to TRBD1 (5 bases). The J call may be wrong; the DNA end is better matched by TRBJ2-4. The germline V gene has CDR1 MDHEN and CDR2 SYDVKM. This CDR3 has 12 residues. As DNA, the CDR3 is TGTGCCAGCAGGCCACAGGAAAACATTCAGTACTTC. It yields the protein CASRPQENIQYF.

The CDR3 is CAISDRGGRSTDTQYF. CDR3 nucleotide sequence: TGTGCCATCAGTGATCGGGGGGGCCGGAGCACAGATACGCAGTATTTT. The chain carries TRBV10-3 and TRBJ2-3; 8 positions agree with TRBD2. V lost 3 bases, J lost 0 bases, and 5 bases stayed unmatched. The V gene's germline CDR1 is ENHRY and CDR2 SYGVKD. CDR3 length: 16 amino acids.

CDR3 loop: CASSMGLAGDNEQFF. CDR3 in DNA: TGTGCCAGTAGTATGGGACTAGCGGGGGACAATGAGCAGTTCTTC. This rearrangement joins TRBV19 to TRBJ2-1; 14 bases agree with TRBD2. Germline V gives CDR1 LNHDA, CDR2 SQIVND (reference sequence). V dropped 3 bases and J dropped 5; count of bases not matched to a gene: 0. CDR3 length: 15 amino acids.

The rearrangement uses TRBV11-1 and TRBJ1-5; maybe TRBD1 (5 bases). Trimming cost V 5 bases and J 0 bases, with 11 bases left between them. Germline V gene lookup returns CDR1 SGHAT and CDR2 FQDESV (reference sequence). The length of the CDR3 is 15 residues. This CDR3 is CASSLEDTSNQPQHF. CDR3 sequence (DNA): TGTGCCAGCAGCCTAGAGGACACTAGCAATCAGCCCCAGCATTTT.

This clonotype was recorded a few times. V and J are TRBV6-1 and TRBJ1-6, with 10 bases matching TRBD1. Germline-derived CDR1 and CDR2 are MNHNS and SASEGT. This CDR3 has 17 amino acids. The V and J ends lost 8 bases and 0 bases, in that order; junction bases with no gene match: 7. The CDR3: CASGAGTGASYNSPLHF. The CDR3, as DNA: TGTGCCAGCGGGGCCGGGACAGGGGCCTCCTATAATTCACCCCTCCACTTT.

This clonotype was found a few times. This chain's CDR3 is CASSFKGSQETQYF. As DNA, the CDR3 is TGTGCCAGCAGCTTTAAGGGCTCCCAAGAGACCCAGTACTTC. The chain recombines TRBV5-6 with TRBJ2-5; no definite D call. Germline CDR1 is SGHDT and CDR2 is YYEEEE. Trimming stripped 2 bases from V and 1 base from J, with 9 bases between. This CDR3 has 14 residues. Full variable domain (outside the CDR3, taken from reference TRBV5-6 and TRBJ2-5): DAGVTQSPTHLIKTRGQQVTLRCSPKSGHDTVSWYQQALGQGPQFIFQYYEEEERQRGNFPDRFSGHQFPNYSSELNVNALLLGDSALYLCASSFKGSQETQYFGPGTRLLVL.

The table lists this clonotype with a few counts. It may be a read error: a sequence one base away is much more abundant. The chain employs TRBV7-2 and TRBJ2-3; the D is unclear. CDR1 is SGHTA and CDR2 is FQGNSA in the germline V gene. This CDR3 has 14 residues. CDR3 in DNA: TGTGCCAGCAGCCCTACTCATTCCACAGATGCGCAGTATTTT. It translates to CASSPTHSTDAQYF.

The genes are TRBV28 and TRBJ2-7, with D perhaps TRBD2 (5 bases). The germline V gene has CDR1 MDHEN and CDR2 SYDVKM. Trimming removed 3 bases from V and 0 bases from J, with 12 bases in between. CDR3 length equals 15 residues. The chain's CDR3 is CASSFSRGFSYEQYF. In nucleotides, the CDR3 is TGTGCCAGCAGTTTTAGTCGGGGTTTCTCCTACGAGCAGTACTTC.

The rearrangement joins TRBV4-1 to TRBJ2-3; D is ambiguous. Germline V gene data show CDR1 as MGHRA and CDR2 as YSYEKL. This CDR3 comprises 13 residues. Trimming cost V 5 bases and J 3 bases, with 9 bases left between them. This CDR3 is CASSVRRTDTQYF. The CDR3 DNA reads as TGCGCCAGCAGCGTTCGACGGACAGATACGCAGTATTTT.

Comments on this clonotype: At one end, the junction sequence differs from germline, possibly due to a read error. V usage is TRBV30 and J usage is TRBJ2-3, with TRBD2 matching over 10 bases. CDR1 and CDR2 (germline): GTSNPN, SVGIG (reference sequence). The CDR3 is 13 residues long. CDR3 in amino acids: CAWSSGSTETQYF. For the CDR3, the DNA is TGTGCCTGGTCTAGCGGGAGCACAGAGACGCAGTATTTT.

V usage is TRBV5-8 and J usage is TRBJ2-5, with 7 bases fitting TRBD2. There are 14 residues in the CDR3. V shed 2 bases, J shed 11 bases, and the junction held 12 bases outside the gene matches. Per germline, CDR1 SGHTS and CDR2 YDEGEE. The CDR3 region is CASSFRDGLGEQYF. CDR3 bases: TGTGCCAGCAGCTTTCGTGACGGACTAGGGGAGCAGTACTTC. The full variable domain, its missing parts supplied by reference TRBV5-8 and TRBJ2-5, is EAGVTQSPTHLIKTRGQQATLRCSPISGHTSVYWYQQALGLGLQFLLWYDEGEERNRGNFPPRFSGRQFPNYSSELNVNALELEDSALYLCASSFRDGLGEQYFGPGTRLLVL.

CDR3 in amino acids: CASSLSTRDIYNEQFF. The CDR3 coding sequence is TGTGCCAGCAGTTTATCCACCCGGGACATCTACAATGAGCAGTTCTTC. This chain connects TRBV28 to TRBJ2-1, with D possibly being TRBD1 (6 bases). Trimming shortened V by 1 base and J by 3 bases, and 13 bases separated the two germline ends. Germline CDR1 is MDHEN and CDR2 is SYDVKM. CDR3 length: 16 amino acids.

This clonotype was counted a few times. The chain carries TRBV5-1 and TRBJ2-1, with a tentative D call TRBD1 (6 bases). Germline V CDR1 and CDR2: SGHRS, YFSETQ. This CDR3 contains 15 residues. V shed 3 bases and J shed 5 bases, with 15 bases lying between them. Here the CDR3 reads CASSSASRGHNEQFF. The DNA of the CDR3 is TGCGCCAGCAGCTCCGCCTCCAGGGGTCACAATGAGCAGTTCTTC.

This chain connects TRBV28 to TRBJ1-6, with a tentative D call TRBD1 (5 bases). The length of the CDR3 is 16 residues. The V end was cut by 6 bases, the J end by 7 bases, with 19 bases between. Per the germline V gene, CDR1 is MDHEN and CDR2 is SYDVKM. CDR3 residues: CASSLGGASGNSPLHF. As DNA, the CDR3 is TGTGCCAGCAGCCTCGGCGGGGCCTCTGGGAATTCACCCCTCCACTTT.

This chain joins TRBV25-1 and TRBJ1-1, with D tentatively TRBD1 (6 bases). V shed 3 bases and J shed 6 bases, with 17 bases lying between them. Germline CDR1 is MGHDK and CDR2 is SYGVNS. The CDR3 extends over 15 amino acids. The CDR3 region is CASSDPEGGRAEAFF. The DNA for the CDR3 is TGTGCCAGCAGTGACCCGGAGGGGGGCAGGGCTGAAGCTTTCTTT. Full variable domain (outside the CDR3, taken from reference TRBV25-1 and TRBJ1-1): EADIYQTPRYLVIGTGKKITLECSQTMGHDKMYWYQQDPGMELHLIHYSYGVNSTEKGDLSSESTVSRIRTEHFPLTLESARPSHTSQYLCASSDPEGGRAEAFFGQGTRLTVV.

The chain couples TRBV4-2 to TRBJ2-1; D may be TRBD2 (6 bases). CDR1 and CDR2 from the germline V gene are LGHNA and YNFKEQ. V shed 0 bases and J shed 7 bases, with 13 bases lying between them. The CDR3 extends over 15 amino acids. The CDR3 here is CASSQDTGVGNEQFF. The CDR3 bases are TGTGCCAGCAGCCAAGATACGGGGGTCGGGAATGAGCAGTTCTTC.

V is TRBV19 and J is TRBJ2-5, with 9 nucleotides matching TRBD1. This CDR3 region has 12 residues. The germline V gene encodes CDR1 LNHDA and CDR2 SQIVND (reference sequence). Germline trimming cut 5 bases from V and 13 bases from J; bases unmatched to any gene: 8. CDR3 amino acids: CASSLDRGWAYF. CDR3 DNA sequence: TGTGCCAGTAGTCTGGACAGGGGTTGGGCGTACTTC.

The rearrangement links TRBV12-3 or TRBV12-4 to TRBJ2-1, with TRBD2 matching 9 bases. V was clipped by 9 bases and J by 6 bases; unmatched bases: 12. CDR3 size: 15 residues. Here the CDR3 reads CASPRGRGGRNEQFF. In DNA form, the CDR3 reads TGTGCCAGTCCTAGGGGGCGGGGGGGCCGCAATGAGCAGTTCTTC.